This T cell receptor (beta chain) stems from a study of monozygotic twins with inflammatory bowel disease. Points from the study as a whole: In these data, no single strong IBD-associated signal or clonotype received support.

Staff drew an approximately 2.5 ml blood sample from each donor. CDR3 length: 17 amino acids. The germline CDR1 and CDR2 sequences are LGHNA and YSLEER. As to this clonotype: Its antigen is not identified.

TCRdb reprocessed the 5' RACE reads and stores each CDR3 protein as one record, lacking DNA. The listing records over 150,000 distinct CDR3 sequences. The sample consisted of blood. The sequence was collected from a human donor with ulcerative colitis or Crohn's disease, or a healthy co-twin of an affected twin (not recorded which). The chain links TRBV4-3 to TRBJ2-1; TCRdb returns TRBD1, unconfirmable since there is no DNA. CDR3 protein: CASSQLTGQGAYDEQFF.